This T cell receptor beta chain comes out of a study of blood T cell repertoires in COVID-19. Study summary: The analysed material was cDNA or gDNA that came from T cells, B-cell-depleted T cells, or PBMCs.

Participants were aged roughly 18 to 100 years from more than 20 US areas. Before being deemed recovered, Cohort 3 donors had two negative PCRs, clearance, or symptom resolution. The V gene lost 8 bases and the J gene lost 0 bases, with 14 bases spanning the gap. The CDR3 contains 15 residues. The V gene's germline CDR1 is MDHEN and CDR2 SYDVKM. Methods used by the authors: Counts of nucleated cells, estimated from reference gene primer amplification, were obtained. The protocol was immunoSEQ multiplex PCR, while the TCRdb copy is restricted to in-frame clones and leaves out a portion. For V, J and clone size, that table is used; D and trimming come from the DNA. The sample shows about 280,000 clones, about nine tenths of them seen only once.

This chain links TRBV28 with TRBJ1-5; D might be TRBD1 (5 bases). This receptor was taken from a woman in her fifties or sixties who had recovered from COVID-19. What was sequenced was PBMCs or T cells enriched from blood (not recorded which). For the CDR3, the DNA is TGTGCCAGCCTTCTTGGGGGGTCTAGCAATCAGCCCCAGCATTTT. Amino acids: CASLLGGSSNQPQHF.